The clone carrying this T cell receptor (beta chain) was counted at least ten times. Its cognate antigen is unknown. This entry comes from a study of T-cell memory formation after mild COVID-19. Study-wide context: TCR clusters were mostly confined to one donor each.

Study outcomes and limitations: Mainly CM and EM harbored the contracting CD4+ clones; mainly EMRA harbored the CD8+ ones.

The V gene's germline CDR1 is SGHTA and CDR2 FQGNSA. V lost 0 bases, J lost 4 bases, and 9 bases lay in between. The CDR3 extends over 15 amino acids. MiXCR was run by TCRdb on the 5' RACE reads, yielding one entry per CDR3 protein. This table has about 39,000 distinct CDR3 sequences, 6.1% appearing once. The V and J genes are TRBV7-2 and TRBJ2-2; no firm D call. The TCR was taken from an adult who had mild COVID-19 (a few samples of this study predate the infection). Cell type and time point are not known. Sequencing used PBMCs or a T cell subset sorted from them (not recorded which). This CDR3 reads CASSLAISRTGELFF. CDR3 DNA: TGTGCCAGCAGCTTAGCTATTAGCCGCACCGGGGAGCTGTTTTTT.